Here is one T cell receptor beta chain with its context. Study processing details: Estimation of nucleated cell counts was performed using reference gene primer amplification. Assay used: immunoSEQ multiplex PCR; TCRdb lists only in-frame clones, some missing. V, J and clone size reflect that table, while D and trimming were determined from the DNA. The sample has a few hundred thousand clones, about 86% seen once; the top ten hold 3.8%. The data stem from a study of blood T cell repertoires in COVID-19. Looking at the study overall: Researchers got acute and convalescent COVID-19 samples from the United States, Italy and Spain.

The TCR sequence derives from a woman aged 40 to 49 with acute COVID-19. The sample comprised PBMCs or T cells enriched from blood (not recorded which).

The CDR3, as DNA: TGCGCCAGCAGCCAAGAAGGCGGGAGGGCAGGGGAGCAGTACTTC. Amino acids: CASSQEGGRAGEQYF. The chain employs TRBV4-3 and TRBJ2-7; 9 bases are a match to TRBD2. CDR1 is LGHNA and CDR2 is YSLEER in the germline V gene. Trimming cost V 0 bases and J 7 bases; bases outside gene matches: 7. This CDR3 spans 15 amino acids.